Given below is one TCR beta chain in context. The antigen remains unidentified. The sample belongs to a study of CD8 T cells in Susac syndrome. Overall study findings and caveats: As acknowledged by the study, its TCR sequencing and HLA analysis included a relatively small number of individuals.

With random hexamers, reverse transcription was performed on about 0.45 to 1 ug of RNA. Amplification of TCR beta CDR3 spanned 54 Vbeta and 13 Jbeta via immunoSEQ multiplex PCR. TCRdb ran MiXCR on the immunoSEQ multiplex PCR reads and lists one entry per CDR3 protein. The sample lists about 210,000 distinct CDR3 sequences; about 95% were seen once. Germline-derived CDR1 and CDR2 are SQVTM and ANQGSEA. The V gene lost 4 bases and the J gene lost 2 bases, with 22 bases spanning the gap. The CDR3 is made up of 17 amino acids. Sequencing was performed on CD4+ T cells from PBMCs. The sequence was collected from a human donor with Susac syndrome. This chain links TRBV29-1 with TRBJ2-3; D is unresolved. The CDR3 reads CSVVGLLNRRPTDTQYF. Here the CDR3 DNA reads TGCAGCGTTGTTGGCCTCTTAAACCGGCGCCCCACAGATACGCAGTATTTT.